This T cell receptor beta chain derives from a study of blood T cell repertoires in COVID-19 (dated by TCRdb to about 2020). Notes on the research overall: The collaborator samples originated in the United States, Italy and Spain and spanned the acute and convalescent phases of COVID-19. The prospective study material was composed of cDNA or gDNA derived from T cells, B-cell-depleted T cells, or PBMCs. Subjects who had been exposed to COVID-19, were actively infected with it, or had recovered from it provided the deeply sampled blood TCRbeta repertoires that made up the dataset. The repertoires were released in a freely available public database meant as a resource for research on the immune response to SARS-CoV-2. The samples were drawn from the first 160 participants of the ongoing ImmuneRACE study and from under 1,500 subjects provided by 6 global collaborators. Sample metadata almost always included a de-identified subject ID, COVID-19 status, age in years and sex. Where available, HLA class I and class II types were obtained from metadata supplied by the sample provider rather than from assay-based typing. Study-level results and caveats: The quantity of clinical and demographic metadata differed by source and by participant and was supplied without curation.

About this clone itself: Its specific antigen is unknown. Base qualities were left out, and no much larger clone turns up one base away.

The collaborating institutions used their own protocols to collect whole blood in K2EDTA tubes. Collaborator samples were shipped for TCRbeta analysis as frozen whole blood, isolated PBMCs, or DNA extracted from either sample type. Its CDR3 holds 16 amino acids, cysteine through phenylalanine. Only the CDR3 region is kept as DNA, spanning 48 bases read in frame from base 1. CDR1 and CDR2 were assigned from the germline V gene as MGHRA and YSYEKL. The junction shows trimming of 0 bases on V and 7 bases on J, plus 16 bases between the germline ends. The immunoSEQ Assay, a bias-controlled multiplex PCR, was used to amplify TCRbeta CDR3 regions from genomic DNA. Concerning the study's data processing: Nucleated cell counts per sample were estimated from amplification of reference gene primers within the assay. Sequence reads were collapsed and filtered to measure the absolute abundance of every unique TCRbeta CDR3 rearrangement. For each sample, productive Simpson clonality was calculated by taking the square root of Simpson's diversity index across productive rearrangements. TCRdb limited this immuneACCESS table to in-frame rearrangements with V and J called. A share of clones is missing; checked studies link under half to unresolved V genes, and the rest is unexplained. From that table come the V and J calls and clone size; the DNA was used to work out D and trimming. This sample holds 290,000 or so clones; roughly 87% were observed only once. The ten most abundant clones make up approximately 2.2% of the sample.

Material: peripheral blood. The sequence came from a young man with active or convalescent COVID-19. The chain uses TRBV4-1 and TRBJ1-5; no D segment can be confidently identified. Here the CDR3 is given as CASSQDSQEDWQPQHF. The DNA is as follows: TGCGCCAGCAGCCAAGATTCGCAGGAGGATTGGCAGCCCCAGCATTTT.